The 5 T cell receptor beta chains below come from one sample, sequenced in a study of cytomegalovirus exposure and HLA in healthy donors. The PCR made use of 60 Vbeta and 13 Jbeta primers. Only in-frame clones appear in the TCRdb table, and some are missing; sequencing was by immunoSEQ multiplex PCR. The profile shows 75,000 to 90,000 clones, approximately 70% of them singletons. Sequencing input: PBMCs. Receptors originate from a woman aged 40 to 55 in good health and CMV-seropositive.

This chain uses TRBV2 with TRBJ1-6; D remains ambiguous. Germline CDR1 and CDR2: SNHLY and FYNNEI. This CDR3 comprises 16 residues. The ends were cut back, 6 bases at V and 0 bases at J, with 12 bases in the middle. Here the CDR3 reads CASRSSSSSYNSPLHF. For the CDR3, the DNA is TGTGCCAGCAGATCGAGTAGTAGCTCCTATAATTCACCCCTCCACTTT.

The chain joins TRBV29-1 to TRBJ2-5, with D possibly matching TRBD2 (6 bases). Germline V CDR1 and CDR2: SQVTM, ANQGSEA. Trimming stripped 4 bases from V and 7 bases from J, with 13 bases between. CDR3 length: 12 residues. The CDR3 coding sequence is TGCAGCGTTGTAGCTAGCGATATGACCCAGTACTTC. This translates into CSVVASDMTQYF.

The CDR3 region is CASSYTGSEQFF. The CDR3, as DNA: TGTGCCAGCAGTTACACCGGGAGTGAGCAGTTCTTC. The chain joins TRBV6-5 to TRBJ2-1, with TRBD2 as a possible D gene (6 bases). The CDR3 has 12 residues. In germline, CDR1 is MNHEY, CDR2 SVGAGI. V gave up 2 bases and J gave up 9 bases, with 8 bases separating them.

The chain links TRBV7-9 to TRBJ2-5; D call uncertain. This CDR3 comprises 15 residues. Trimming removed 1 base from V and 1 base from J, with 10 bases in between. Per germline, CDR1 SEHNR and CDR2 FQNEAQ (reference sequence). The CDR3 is CASSLGAVPQETQYF. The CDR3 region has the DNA TGTGCCAGCAGCTTAGGGGCCGTCCCCCAAGAGACCCAGTACTTC.

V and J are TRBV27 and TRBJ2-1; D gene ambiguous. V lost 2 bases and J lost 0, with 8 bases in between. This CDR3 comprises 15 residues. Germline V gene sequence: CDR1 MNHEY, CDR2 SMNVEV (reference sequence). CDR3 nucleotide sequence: TGTGCCAGCAGTTTAATGGGCGACTCCTACAATGAGCAGTTCTTC. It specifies CASSLMGDSYNEQFF.